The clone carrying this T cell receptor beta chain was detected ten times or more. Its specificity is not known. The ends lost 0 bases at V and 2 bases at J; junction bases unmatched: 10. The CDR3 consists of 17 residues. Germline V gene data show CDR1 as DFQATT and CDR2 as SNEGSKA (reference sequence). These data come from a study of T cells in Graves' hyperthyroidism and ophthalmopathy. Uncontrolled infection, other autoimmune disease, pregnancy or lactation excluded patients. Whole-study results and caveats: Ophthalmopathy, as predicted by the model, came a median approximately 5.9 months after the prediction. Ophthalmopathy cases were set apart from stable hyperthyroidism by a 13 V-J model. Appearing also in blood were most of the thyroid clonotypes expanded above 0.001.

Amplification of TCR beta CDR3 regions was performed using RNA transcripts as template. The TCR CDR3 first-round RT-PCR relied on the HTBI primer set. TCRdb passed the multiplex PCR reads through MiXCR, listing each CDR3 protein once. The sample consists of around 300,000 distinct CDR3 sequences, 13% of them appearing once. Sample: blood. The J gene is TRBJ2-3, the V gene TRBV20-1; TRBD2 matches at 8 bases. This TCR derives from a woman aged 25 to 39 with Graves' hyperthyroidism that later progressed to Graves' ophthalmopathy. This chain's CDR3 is CSARDVSIGLATDTQYF. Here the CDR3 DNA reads TGCAGTGCTAGAGATGTTTCGATCGGACTAGCCACAGATACGCAGTATTTT.